The sequence of this T cell receptor (beta chain) was determined in a study of shared clonotypes between healthy human individuals. This clone was detected a few times. Sorted-subset replicate PCR reactions were performed with around 200 ng DNA, corresponding to about 32,000 T cell genomes. Produced via immunoSEQ multiplex PCR; TCRdb's table is partial and in-frame only. The repertoire has a few million clones, 85% to 95% of them found once; the top ten carry roughly 0.14%. There are 15 residues in the CDR3. The V gene lost 5 bases and the J gene lost 0 bases, with 13 bases spanning the gap. Germline assignment: CDR1 LGHNA and CDR2 YNFKEQ.

The sequence came from a young man in good health. The sequenced material came from naive CD4+ T cells sorted from blood. Subset denoted: CD45RA+ positively selected. The V and J genes are TRBV4-2 and TRBJ1-2, with D perhaps TRBD1 (5 bases). The CDR3 DNA follows: TGTGCCAGCAGCGTTTCACCGACAGCTAACTATGGCTACACCTTC. Its translation: CASSVSPTANYGYTF.